Listed below are T cell receptor beta chains from one sample, sequenced in a study of OX40 agonist ivuxolimab in advanced cancers. Clones were read by immunoSEQ multiplex PCR, and TCRdb kept only the in-frame ones, dropping some. The data contain 25,000 to 30,000 clones, 82% of them seen just once; the ten biggest clones take up approximately 20%. Sequenced material: CD4+ or CD8+ T cells sorted from blood, taken in a trial of the OX40 agonist ivuxolimab. The receptors derive from an adult with an advanced solid tumor such as melanoma, head and neck, liver or kidney cancer. The CDR3 runs from the conserved cysteine through the conserved F or W. D genes are given only for firm matches. Rows may omit the clone size; those that give it use once, few, many or a size class.

TRBJ1-1 | 16 | few | TRBV28 | TRBD1 | CASTQVLRGLNTEAFF | TGTGCCAGCACCCAAGTCCTTAGGGGGCTGAACACTGAAGCTTTCTTT
TRBJ2-6 | 16 | - | TRBV11-3 | - | CASSHDTQSRANVLTF | TGTGCCAGCAGCCACGACACACAAAGTCGGGCCAACGTCCTGACTTTC
TRBJ2-7 | 12 | - | TRBV7-8 | - | CASSLDGREQYF | TGTGCCAGCAGCTTAGACGGCCGCGAGCAGTACTTC
TRBJ1-1 | 14 | - | TRBV4-2 | - | CASSQDEPRGEAFF | TGTGCCAGCAGCCAAGATGAGCCGCGGGGAGAAGCTTTCTTT
TRBJ2-7 | 15 | few | TRBV6-1 | - | CASSEAPASPREQYF | TGTGCCAGCAGTGAAGCGCCGGCCTCGCCTCGGGAGCAGTACTTC
TRBJ1-1 | 15 | - | TRBV6-1 | TRBD1 | CASSEHTTGGTEAFF | TGTGCCAGCAGTGAACACACGACAGGGGGCACTGAAGCTTTCTTT
TRBJ2-5 | 15 | once | TRBV10-3 | TRBD2 | CAIRETSGTSGTQYF | TGTGCCATCAGGGAGACTAGCGGGACCTCAGGGACCCAGTACTTC
TRBJ2-5 | 13 | - | TRBV28 | - | CASSHPDQETQYF | TGTGCCAGCAGCCACCCCGACCAAGAGACCCAGTACTTC
TRBJ2-2 | 16 | - | TRBV7-3 | TRBD2 | CASSLRAGRGSGELFF | TGTGCCAGCAGCTTAAGGGCAGGGAGGGGCTCGGGGGAGCTGTTTTTT
TRBJ1-2 | 15 | - | TRBV4-1 | TRBD1 | CASSQLGQGNYGYTF | TGCGCCAGCAGCCAACTGGGACAGGGGAACTATGGCTACACCTTC
TRBJ1-1 | 11 | few | TRBV29-1 | - | CSVEGGTEAFF | TGCAGCGTTGAAGGAGGCACTGAAGCTTTCTTT
TRBJ2-3 | 15 | few | TRBV2 | TRBD2 | CASSPTSGIQDTQYF | TGTGCCAGCAGTCCGACTAGCGGGATCCAAGATACGCAGTATTTT
TRBJ2-7 | 14 | once | TRBV4-1 | TRBD1 | CASSPPGQGYEQYF | TGCGCCAGCAGCCCGCCGGGACAGGGCTACGAGCAGTACTTC
TRBJ2-7 | 15 | - | TRBV9 | TRBD2 | CASSEGTSGVYEQYF | TGTGCCAGCAGCGAGGGGACTAGCGGAGTCTACGAGCAGTACTTC
TRBJ2-7 | 16 | once | TRBV18 | TRBD1 | CASSPSPGTGLYEQYF | TGTGCCAGCTCACCATCCCCCGGGACAGGCCTCTACGAGCAGTACTTC
TRBJ2-1 | 14 | - | TRBV27 | TRBD1 | CASSLETGEDEQFF | TGTGCCAGCAGTTTAGAGACAGGGGAGGATGAGCAGTTCTTC
TRBJ2-2 | 19 | - | TRBV7-9 | TRBD2 | CASSLEGLAGAHRTGELFF | TGTGCCAGCAGCTTAGAGGGACTAGCGGGAGCCCACCGCACCGGGGAGCTGTTTTTT
TRBJ1-5 | 15 | - | TRBV19 | TRBD1 | CASRDSAGSNQPQHF | TGTGCCAGTCGGGACAGTGCGGGGAGCAATCAGCCCCAGCATTTT
TRBJ2-2 | 16 | once | TRBV7-9 | TRBD1 | CASSLKRTGGTGELFF | TGTGCCAGCAGCTTAAAAAGGACAGGGGGCACCGGGGAGCTGTTTTTT
TRBJ2-3 | 17 | - | TRBV14 | - | CASSQDVAGTSTDTQYF | TGTGCCAGCAGCCAAGATGTTGCAGGGACTAGCACAGATACGCAGTATTTT